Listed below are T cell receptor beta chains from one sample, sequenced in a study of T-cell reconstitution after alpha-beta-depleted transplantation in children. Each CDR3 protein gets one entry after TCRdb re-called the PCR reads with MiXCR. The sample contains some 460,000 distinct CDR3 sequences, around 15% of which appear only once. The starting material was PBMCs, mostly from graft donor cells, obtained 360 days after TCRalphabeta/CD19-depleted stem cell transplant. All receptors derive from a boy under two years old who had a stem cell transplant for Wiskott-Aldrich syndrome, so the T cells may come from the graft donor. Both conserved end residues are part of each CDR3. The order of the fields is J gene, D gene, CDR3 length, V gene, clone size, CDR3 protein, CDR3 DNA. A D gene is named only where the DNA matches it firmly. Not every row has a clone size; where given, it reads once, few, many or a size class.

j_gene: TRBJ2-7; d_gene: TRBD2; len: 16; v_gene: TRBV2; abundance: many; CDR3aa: CASSRLAGSILYEQYF; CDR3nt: TGTGCCAGCAGTCGACTAGCGGGGAGTATCCTGTACGAGCAGTACTTC
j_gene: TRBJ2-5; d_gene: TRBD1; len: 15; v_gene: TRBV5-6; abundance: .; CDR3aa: CASRGTGKGRETQYF; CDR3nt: TGTGCCAGCCGGGGGACAGGGAAAGGAAGAGAGACCCAGTACTTC
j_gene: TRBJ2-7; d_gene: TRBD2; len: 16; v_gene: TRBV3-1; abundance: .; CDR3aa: CASSQAHRLAGSQQYF; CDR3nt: TGTGCCAGCAGCCAAGCCCACCGCCTAGCGGGGTCCCAGCAGTACTTC
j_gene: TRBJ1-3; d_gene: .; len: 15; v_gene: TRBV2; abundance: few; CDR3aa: CASSEYLGAGNTIYF; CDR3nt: TGTGCCAGCAGTGAATATCTTGGTGCTGGAAACACCATATATTTT
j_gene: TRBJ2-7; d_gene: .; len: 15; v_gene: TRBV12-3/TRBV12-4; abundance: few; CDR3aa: CASSLTRDLTYEQYF; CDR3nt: TGTGCCAGCAGTTTAACCCGGGACTTAACCTACGAGCAGTACTTC
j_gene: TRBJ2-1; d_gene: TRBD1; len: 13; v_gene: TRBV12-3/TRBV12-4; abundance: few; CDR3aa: CASSPGQGYEQFF; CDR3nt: TGTGCCAGCAGTCCGGGACAGGGTTATGAGCAGTTCTTC
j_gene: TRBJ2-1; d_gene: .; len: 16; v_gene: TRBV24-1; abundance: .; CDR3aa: CATSDPSGEERDEQFF; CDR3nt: TGTGCCACCAGTGATCCTTCGGGAGAGGAGAGGGATGAGCAGTTCTTC
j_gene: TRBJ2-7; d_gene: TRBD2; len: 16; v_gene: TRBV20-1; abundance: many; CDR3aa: CSARPPGLAGDYEQYF; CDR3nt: TGCAGTGCTAGACCCCCGGGACTAGCGGGAGACTACGAGCAGTACTTC
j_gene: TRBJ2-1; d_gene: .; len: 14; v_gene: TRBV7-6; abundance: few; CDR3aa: CASSLYYGGGRTIF; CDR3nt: TGTGCCAGCAGCTTATATTACGGGGGCGGAAGAACGATCTTC
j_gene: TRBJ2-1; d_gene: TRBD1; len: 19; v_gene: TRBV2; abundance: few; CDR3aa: CASSTSGQGARPPHNEQFF; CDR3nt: TGTGCCAGCAGTACCTCGGGACAGGGGGCGCGCCCACCCCACAATGAGCAGTTCTTC
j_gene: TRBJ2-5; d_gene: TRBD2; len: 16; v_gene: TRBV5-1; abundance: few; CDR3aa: CASSLGGTSAQETQYF; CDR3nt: TGCGCCAGCAGCTTGGGCGGGACTAGCGCCCAAGAGACCCAGTACTTC
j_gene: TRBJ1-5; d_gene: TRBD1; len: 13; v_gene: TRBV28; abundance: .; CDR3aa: CASRDRGIFPQHF; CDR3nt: TGTGCCAGCAGAGACAGGGGTATTTTCCCCCAGCATTTT
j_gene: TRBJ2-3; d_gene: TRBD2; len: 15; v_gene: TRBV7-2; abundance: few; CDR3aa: CASSPSGAGTDTQYF; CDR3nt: TGTGCCAGCAGCCCCAGCGGGGCTGGCACAGATACGCAGTATTTT
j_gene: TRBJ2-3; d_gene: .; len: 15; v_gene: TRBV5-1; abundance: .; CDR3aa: CASSLRWFHTDTQYF; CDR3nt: TGCGCCAGCAGCTTGCGCTGGTTCCACACAGATACGCAGTATTTT
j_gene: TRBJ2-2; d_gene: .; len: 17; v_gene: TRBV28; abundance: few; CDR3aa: CASSSILGPGGTGELFF; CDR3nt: TGTGCCAGCAGTTCCATCCTAGGACCGGGTGGTACCGGGGAGCTGTTTTTT
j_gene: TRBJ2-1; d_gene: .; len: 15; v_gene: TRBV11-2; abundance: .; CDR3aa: CASSPDLIGYNEQFF; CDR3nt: TGTGCCAGCAGCCCAGACCTCATTGGGTACAATGAGCAGTTCTTC
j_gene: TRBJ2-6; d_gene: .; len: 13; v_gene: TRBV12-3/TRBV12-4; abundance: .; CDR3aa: CASIISGANVLTF; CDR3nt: TGTGCCAGCATCATCTCTGGGGCCAACGTCCTGACTTTC
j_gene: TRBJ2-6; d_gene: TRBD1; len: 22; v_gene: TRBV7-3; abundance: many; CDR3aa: CASSLRGVTRQGSSAGANVLTF; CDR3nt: TGTGCCAGCAGCTTACGTGGCGTGACGCGACAGGGGTCTTCAGCGGGGGCCAACGTCCTGACTTTC
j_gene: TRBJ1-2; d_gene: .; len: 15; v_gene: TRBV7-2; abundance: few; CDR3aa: CASSLKRGIPHGYTF; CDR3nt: TGTGCCAGCAGCTTAAAACGGGGAATCCCGCATGGCTACACCTTC
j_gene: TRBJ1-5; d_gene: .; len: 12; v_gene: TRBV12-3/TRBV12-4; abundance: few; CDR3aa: CASSRTARPQHF; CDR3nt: TGTGCCAGCAGTCGGACGGCCCGGCCCCAGCATTTT
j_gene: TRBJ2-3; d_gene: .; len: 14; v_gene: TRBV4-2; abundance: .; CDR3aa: CASSLDRSRDTQYF; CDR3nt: TGTGCCAGCAGTCTTGACAGGTCGCGGGATACGCAGTATTTT
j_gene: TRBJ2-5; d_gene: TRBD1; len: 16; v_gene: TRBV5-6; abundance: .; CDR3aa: CASSLPLLTGEETQYF; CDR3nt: TGTGCCAGCAGCTTGCCTCTACTAACAGGGGAAGAGACCCAGTACTTC
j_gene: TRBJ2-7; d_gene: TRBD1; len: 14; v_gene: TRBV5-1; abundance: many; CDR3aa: CASSLSGQAYEQYF; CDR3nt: TGTGCCAGCAGCTTATCAGGACAGGCCTACGAGCAGTACTTC
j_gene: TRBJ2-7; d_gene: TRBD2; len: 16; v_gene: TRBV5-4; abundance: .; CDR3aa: CASSPRGGGLADEQYF; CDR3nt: TGTGCCAGCAGCCCCAGAGGAGGGGGACTAGCGGACGAGCAGTACTTC
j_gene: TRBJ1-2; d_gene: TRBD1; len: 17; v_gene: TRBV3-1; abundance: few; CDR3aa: CASSQPSYRGKGYGYTF; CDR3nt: TGTGCCAGCAGCCAGCCCTCTTACAGGGGGAAAGGCTATGGCTACACCTTC
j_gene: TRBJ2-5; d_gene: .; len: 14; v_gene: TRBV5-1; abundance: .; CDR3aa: CASSSGLAQVTQYF; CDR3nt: TGCGCCAGCAGCTCCGGACTCGCCCAGGTGACCCAGTACTTC
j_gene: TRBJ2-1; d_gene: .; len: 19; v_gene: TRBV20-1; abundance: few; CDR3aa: CSARDFLAGTTVKDNEQFF; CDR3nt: TGCAGTGCTAGAGATTTTTTGGCGGGGACGACCGTTAAGGACAATGAGCAGTTCTTC
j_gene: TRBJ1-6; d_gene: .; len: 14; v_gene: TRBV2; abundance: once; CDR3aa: CASSDRDWDSPLHF; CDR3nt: TGTGCCAGCAGTGACAGGGACTGGGATTCACCCCTCCACTTT
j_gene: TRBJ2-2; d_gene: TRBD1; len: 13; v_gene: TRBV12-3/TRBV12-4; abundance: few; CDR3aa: CASRGQGDGELFF; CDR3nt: TGTGCCAGCAGGGGACAGGGCGACGGGGAGCTGTTTTTT
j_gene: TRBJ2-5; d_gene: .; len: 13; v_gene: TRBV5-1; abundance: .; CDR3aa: CASRHALTRSQYF; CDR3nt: TGCGCCAGCAGACATGCCCTAACACGCTCCCAGTACTTC
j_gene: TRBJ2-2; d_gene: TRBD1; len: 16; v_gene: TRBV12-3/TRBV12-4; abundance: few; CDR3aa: CASSPGTGVNTGELFF; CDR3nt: TGTGCCAGCAGTCCCGGGACAGGGGTGAACACCGGGGAGCTGTTTTTT
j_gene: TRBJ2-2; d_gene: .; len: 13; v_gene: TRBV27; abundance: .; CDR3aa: CASSLSWPPELFF; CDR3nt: TGTGCCAGCAGTTTAAGTTGGCCGCCCGAGCTGTTTTTT
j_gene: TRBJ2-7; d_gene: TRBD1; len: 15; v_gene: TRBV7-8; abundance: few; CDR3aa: CASNSRTGYSYEQYF; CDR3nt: TGTGCCAGCAACAGTCGGACAGGGTACTCCTACGAGCAGTACTTC
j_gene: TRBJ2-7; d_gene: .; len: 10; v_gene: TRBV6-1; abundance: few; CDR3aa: CASGESEQYF; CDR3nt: TGTGCCAGCGGGGAGTCCGAGCAGTACTTC
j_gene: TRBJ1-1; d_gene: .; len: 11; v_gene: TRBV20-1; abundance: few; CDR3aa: CSAQRGTEAFF; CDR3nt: TGCAGTGCTCAAAGGGGGACTGAAGCTTTCTTT
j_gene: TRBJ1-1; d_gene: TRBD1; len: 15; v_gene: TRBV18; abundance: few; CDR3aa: CASSPQTGVDTEAFF; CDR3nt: TGTGCCAGCTCACCCCAGACAGGGGTGGACACTGAAGCTTTCTTT
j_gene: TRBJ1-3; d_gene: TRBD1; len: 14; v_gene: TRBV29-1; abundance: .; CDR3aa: CSATGAFSGNTIYF; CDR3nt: TGCAGCGCAACAGGGGCCTTCTCTGGAAACACCATATATTTT
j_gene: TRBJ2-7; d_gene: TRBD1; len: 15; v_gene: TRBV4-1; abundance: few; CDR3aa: CASSHIRDRSYEQYF; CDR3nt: TGCGCCAGCAGCCACATCCGGGACAGGAGCTACGAGCAGTACTTC
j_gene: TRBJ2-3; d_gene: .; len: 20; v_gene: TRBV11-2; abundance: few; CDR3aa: CASSLGGSRLAVRHTDTQYF; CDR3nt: TGTGCCAGCAGCTTAGGCGGAAGTCGGCTAGCTGTAAGACACACAGATACGCAGTATTTT
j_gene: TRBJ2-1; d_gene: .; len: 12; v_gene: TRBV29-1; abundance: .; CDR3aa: CSVERGNNEQFF; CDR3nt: TGCAGCGTTGAACGTGGAAACAATGAGCAGTTCTTC
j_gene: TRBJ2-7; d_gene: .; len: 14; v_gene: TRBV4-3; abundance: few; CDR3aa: CASSQDPASYEQYF; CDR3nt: TGCGCCAGCAGCCAAGATCCGGCCTCCTACGAGCAGTACTTC
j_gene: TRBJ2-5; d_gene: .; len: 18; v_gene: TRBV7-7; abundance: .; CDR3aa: CASSHTRGAEEGQETQYF; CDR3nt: TGTGCCAGCAGCCATACTCGAGGGGCCGAAGAGGGGCAAGAGACCCAGTACTTC
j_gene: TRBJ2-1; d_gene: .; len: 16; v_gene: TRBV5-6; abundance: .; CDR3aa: CASSWGSGVHHNEQFF; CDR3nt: TGTGCCAGCAGCTGGGGCTCGGGGGTACACCACAATGAGCAGTTCTTC
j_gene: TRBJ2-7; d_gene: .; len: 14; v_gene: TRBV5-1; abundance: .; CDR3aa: CASSLVGEDYEQYF; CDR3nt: TGCGCCAGCAGCTTGGTTGGAGAAGACTACGAGCAGTACTTC
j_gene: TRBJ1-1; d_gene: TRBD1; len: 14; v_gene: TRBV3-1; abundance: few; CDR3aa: CASSTRQGHTEAFF; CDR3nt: TGTGCCAGCAGCACCCGACAGGGGCACACTGAAGCTTTCTTT
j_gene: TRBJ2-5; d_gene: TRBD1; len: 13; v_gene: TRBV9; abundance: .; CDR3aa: CASSVGQGGTQYF; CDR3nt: TGTGCCAGCAGCGTAGGACAGGGTGGGACCCAGTACTTC
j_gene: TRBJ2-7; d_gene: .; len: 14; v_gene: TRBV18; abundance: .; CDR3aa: CASSPPHRAGEQYF; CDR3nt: TGTGCCAGCTCACCACCTCACAGGGCGGGAGAGCAGTACTTC
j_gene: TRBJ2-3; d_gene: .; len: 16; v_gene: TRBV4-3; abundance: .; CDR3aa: CASSQEIALSTDTQYF; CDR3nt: TGCGCCAGCAGCCAAGAAATAGCACTAAGCACAGATACGCAGTATTTT
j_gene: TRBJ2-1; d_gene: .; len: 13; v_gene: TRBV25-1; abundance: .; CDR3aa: CASSGLITAVRFF; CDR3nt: TGTGCCAGCAGTGGATTAATAACCGCGGTTCGGTTCTTC
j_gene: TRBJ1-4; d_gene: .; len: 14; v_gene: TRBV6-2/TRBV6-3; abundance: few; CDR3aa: CASSYSVYGEKLFF; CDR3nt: TGTGCCAGCAGTTACTCGGTCTACGGTGAAAAACTGTTTTTT
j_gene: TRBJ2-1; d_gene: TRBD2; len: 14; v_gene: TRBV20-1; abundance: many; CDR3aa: CSARGLAGYNEQFF; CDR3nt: TGCAGTGCTAGAGGACTAGCGGGATACAATGAGCAGTTCTTC
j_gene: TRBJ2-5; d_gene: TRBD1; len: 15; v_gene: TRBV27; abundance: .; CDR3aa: CASSLLGQAQETQYF; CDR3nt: TGTGCCAGCAGTTTATTGGGACAGGCCCAAGAGACCCAGTACTTC
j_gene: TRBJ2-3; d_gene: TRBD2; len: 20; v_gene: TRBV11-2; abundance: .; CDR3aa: CASSLIRSSGRSISTDTQYF; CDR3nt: TGTGCCAGCAGCTTAATTCGGTCTAGCGGGCGATCTATTAGCACAGATACGCAGTATTTT
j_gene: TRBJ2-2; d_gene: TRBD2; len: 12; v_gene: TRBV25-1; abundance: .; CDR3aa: CASLAGGGELFF; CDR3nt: TGTGCCAGCCTAGCGGGAGGCGGGGAGCTGTTTTTT
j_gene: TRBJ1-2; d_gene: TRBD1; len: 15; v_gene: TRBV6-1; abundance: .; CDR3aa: CASSEGTGILYGYTF; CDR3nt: TGTGCCAGCAGTGAAGGGACAGGCATCCTCTATGGCTACACCTTC
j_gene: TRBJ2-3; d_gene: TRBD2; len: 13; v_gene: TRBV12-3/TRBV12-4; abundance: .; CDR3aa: CASRLAGPDTQYF; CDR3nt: TGTGCCAGCCGTCTAGCGGGCCCAGATACGCAGTATTTT
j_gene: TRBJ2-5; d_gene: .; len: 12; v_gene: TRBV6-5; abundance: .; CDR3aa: CASSYPGPTQYF; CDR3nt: TGTGCCAGCAGTTACCCAGGGCCCACCCAGTACTTC
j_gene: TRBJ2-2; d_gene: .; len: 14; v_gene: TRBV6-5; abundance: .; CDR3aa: CASRPQGVAGELFF; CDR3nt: TGTGCCAGCAGACCACAGGGCGTGGCCGGGGAGCTGTTTTTT